The 29 T cell receptor beta chains below come from one sample, sequenced in a study of shared clonotypes between healthy human individuals. Some clones are missing from TCRdb's copy, which holds only in-frame ones; the method was immunoSEQ multiplex PCR. This table holds 100,000 to 130,000 clones, around 65% found once. Sequenced material: memory CD8+ T cells sorted from blood. Subset meaning: CD45RO+ cells pooled with CCR7-negative TemRA cells. These receptors came from a woman aged 30 to 39 in good health.

V gene TRBV28 combines with J gene TRBJ2-6; no definite D call. Looked up from germline, CDR1 is MDHEN and CDR2 is SYDVKM. Trimming took off 7 bases at V and 2 bases at J, with 12 bases between the two ends. The CDR3 has 15 residues. The CDR3 DNA reads TGTGCCAGCACCAAACGCCAAACTGGGGCCAACGTCCTGACTTTC. It translates to CASTKRQTGANVLTF.

The genes are TRBV18 and TRBJ2-7; 9 bases agree with TRBD1. CDR1 and CDR2 (germline): KGHSH, LQKENI. Trimming took 3 bases from V and 11 from J; bases not matched to a gene: 11. The length of the CDR3 is 14 residues. The CDR3 loop is CASSPGTGYSGKYF. CDR3 DNA sequence: TGTGCCAGCTCACCGGGGACAGGGTACTCGGGAAAGTACTTC.

This clone was seen more than once but under ten times. The chain combines TRBV11-2 with TRBJ1-2; maybe TRBD1 (5 bases). The V gene's germline CDR1 is SGHAT and CDR2 FQNNGV. This CDR3 region has 14 residues. The V and J ends lost 5 bases and 4 bases respectively, with 14 bases between them. The CDR3 DNA is TGTGCCAGCAGCCCCTCCCGGGACTTCTATGGCTACACCTTC. Translated: CASSPSRDFYGYTF.

This clone was detected only a few times. The chain recombines TRBV23-1 with TRBJ2-1; 9 bases are a match to TRBD2. TRBV23-1 is noted as an ORF with a role that remains uncertain. The length of the CDR3 is 20 residues. J lost 0 bases, V lost 3 bases, and 15 bases had no gene match. The DNA of the CDR3 is TGCGCCAGCAGTCAGGGGCTAGCGGGGACGACAAGGAACTCCTACAATGAGCAGTTCTTC. Encoded protein: CASSQGLAGTTRNSYNEQFF.

J is TRBJ1-1 and V is TRBV7-9; D uncertain. The CDR3 runs 16 residues. Trimming took 0 bases from V and 6 from J, leaving 17 bases between them. Germline lookup yields CDR1 SEHNR and CDR2 FQNEAQ (reference sequence). The CDR3 here is CASSLARGEVTPEAFF. CDR3 in DNA: TGTGCCAGCAGCTTAGCCCGCGGAGAGGTTACGCCTGAAGCTTTCTTT.

The CDR3 protein is CASRGGTKDNEQFF. The CDR3 coding sequence is TGTGCCAGCAGAGGTGGGACTAAAGACAATGAGCAGTTCTTC. The chain carries TRBV11-1 and TRBJ2-1, with 7 bases fitting TRBD2. The trim removed 6 bases at V and 5 bases at J, leaving 7 bases unmatched. There are 14 residues in the CDR3. Germline V gene sequence: CDR1 SGHAT, CDR2 FQDESV (reference sequence). The whole variable domain, filled in from reference TRBV11-1 and TRBJ2-1, reads EAEVAQSPRYKITEKSQAVAFWCDPISGHATLYWYRQILGQGPELLVQFQDESVVDDSQLPKDRFSAERLKGVDSTLKIQPAELGDSAMYLCASRGGTKDNEQFFGPGTRLTVL.

The rearrangement uses TRBV28 and TRBJ1-5; D gene uncertain. CDR1 and CDR2 (germline): MDHEN, SYDVKM. The CDR3 is 15 amino acids. V was trimmed by 1 base and J by 4 bases, leaving 11 bases between them. The CDR3: CASSLSRGDNQPQHF. CDR3 DNA: TGTGCCAGCAGTTTATCCCGCGGGGATAATCAGCCCCAGCATTTT.

This clone was counted only a few times. The V gene is TRBV28, the J gene TRBJ2-5, with D possibly TRBD2 on 6 matching bases. The J call may not be correct, given that the DNA end is closer to TRBJ2-7. The CDR3 runs to 16 residues. Per germline, CDR1 MDHEN and CDR2 SYDVKM. The CDR3 loop is CASVGIRRDSYYEQYF. DNA for the CDR3: TGTGCCAGCGTGGGTATCCGGCGGGACTCCTACTACGAGCAGTACTTC.

This clone showed up just a few times. This rearrangement joins TRBV27 to TRBJ2-7; 12 bases fit TRBD2. V shed 5 bases, J shed 6 bases, and the junction held 5 bases outside the gene matches. The CDR3 is 14 amino acids. CDR1 is MNHEY, CDR2 SMNVEV, per germline (reference sequence). The CDR3 region has the DNA TGTGCCAGCAGTCCTCTAGCGGGAGGGACCGAGCAGTACTTC. Its translation: CASSPLAGGTEQYF.

This sequence joins TRBV6-6 and TRBJ1-1, with D possibly TRBD1 on 6 matching bases. The germline V and J ends were trimmed by 2 bases and 8 bases, with 18 bases remaining between them. Per germline, CDR1 MNHNY and CDR2 SVGAGI (reference sequence). The CDR3 covers 15 residues. DNA for the CDR3: TGTGCCAGCAGTTACCCGACAGGAACTGGGTCCGAAGCTTTCTTT. Protein: CASSYPTGTGSEAFF.

This clone was observed a single time. The chain has TRBV19 and TRBJ1-6, with 9 bases identical to TRBD1. There are 16 residues in the CDR3. The V gene's germline CDR1 is LNHDA and CDR2 SQIVND (reference sequence). V lost 7 bases and J lost 7; bases outside the gene matches: 11. The CDR3 nucleotides read TGTGCCAGTAATCGGCCGGGACAGGGAGTCAATTCACCCCTCCACTTT. This encodes CASNRPGQGVNSPLHF.

At least ten counts were recorded for this clone. V is TRBV15 and J is TRBJ2-6; perhaps TRBD1 as D (6 bases). Germline assignment: CDR1 LNHNV and CDR2 YYDKDF (reference sequence). V shed 4 bases and J shed 1 base, with 8 bases lying between them. The CDR3 sequence is 15 residues long. CDR3 bases: TGTGCCACCAGCATGAGGGGGTCTGGGGCCAACGTCCTGACTTTC. Its translation: CATSMRGSGANVLTF.

This rearrangement joins TRBV30 to TRBJ1-2; TRBD1 matches 8 bases. Trimming took 3 bases from V and 2 from J; bases not matched to a gene: 11. The CDR3 runs 16 residues. CDR1 is GTSNPN, CDR2 SVGIG, per germline (reference sequence). The CDR3 sequence: CAWSFLGTGRNYGYTF. The CDR3 DNA reads as TGTGCCTGGAGCTTCCTTGGGACAGGAAGAAACTATGGCTACACCTTC.

As to this clone: Other DNA sequences in the same sample also yield this CDR3. This sequence joins TRBV6-4 and TRBJ2-2; TRBD2 matches at 8 bases. CDR3 length: 16 amino acids. Trimming at V came to 0 bases and at J to 2 bases, leaving 2 bases not matched to a gene. Germline V CDR1 and CDR2: MRHNA, SNTAGT. CDR3 coding DNA: TGTGCCAGCAGTGACTCTGGGACTAGTAACACCGGGGAGCTGTTTTTT. This translates into CASSDSGTSNTGELFF.

The chain recombines TRBV7-8 with TRBJ1-2, with a possible D match to TRBD1 (5 bases). CDR1 SGHVS and CDR2 FQNEAQ come from the germline V gene. This CDR3 has 16 amino acids. V lost 5 bases and J lost 0, with 16 bases in between. In DNA, the CDR3 is TGTGCCAGCAGCGTCGGACACCCAGTAGCTAACTATGGCTACACCTTC. It codes for CASSVGHPVANYGYTF. Based on the CDR3 plus reference TRBV7-8 and TRBJ1-2, the full variable domain is GAGVSQSPRYKVAKRGQDVALRCDPISGHVSLFWYQQALGQGPEFLTYFQNEAQLDKSGLPSDRFFAERPEGSVSTLKIQRTQQEDSAVYLCASSVGHPVANYGYTFGSGTRLTVV.

This chain joins TRBV5-6 and TRBJ2-7; D remains unclear. V dropped 0 bases and J dropped 3 bases, with 7 bases sitting between them. The CDR3 runs to 13 residues. Per the germline V gene, CDR1 is SGHDT and CDR2 is YYEEEE. The CDR3 spells CASSLGSSYEQYF. CDR3 in DNA: TGTGCCAGCAGCTTGGGGTCCAGCTACGAGCAGTACTTC.

This chain joins TRBV28 and TRBJ2-3; D remains ambiguous. V was shortened by 3 bases and J by 11 bases, with 9 bases between the two germline ends. This CDR3 comprises 11 residues. Germline assignment: CDR1 MDHEN and CDR2 SYDVKM. CDR3 sequence (DNA): TGTGCCAGCAGTTTGGGAAACGTGCAGTATTTT. Protein product: CASSLGNVQYF.

The rearrangement uses TRBV9 and TRBJ2-1, with D possibly matching TRBD2 (5 bases). Trimming removed 4 bases at V and 8 bases at J, with 16 bases between. CDR1 and CDR2 from the germline V gene are SGDLS and YYNGEE. The CDR3 is 14 residues long. In DNA, the CDR3 is TGTGCCAGCAGCCTTGCGACTGAGGGCTATGAGCAGTTCTTC. It encodes CASSLATEGYEQFF.

This clone has only one observation. V gene TRBV15 combines with J gene TRBJ2-7, with 8 bases aligning to TRBD1. The V gene end was trimmed by 3 bases and the J gene end by 6 bases; junction bases not matched to a gene: 16. The CDR3 loop spans 17 amino acids. Germline values: CDR1 LNHNV, CDR2 YYDKDF (reference sequence). CDR3 DNA sequence: TGTGCCACCAGCAGTCCAGAAGGGACAGGACATTCAAGCGAGCAGTACTTC. It translates to CATSSPEGTGHSSEQYF. Complete variable domain (other parts from reference TRBV15 and TRBJ2-7): DAMVIQNPRYQVTQFGKPVTLSCSQTLNHNVMYWYQQKSSQAPKLLFHYYDKDFNNEADTPDNFQSRRPNTSFCFLDIRSPGLGDTAMYLCATSSPEGTGHSSEQYFGPGTRLTVT.

The chain recombines TRBV28 with TRBJ2-1, with D perhaps matching TRBD2 (5 bases). V shed 5 bases and J shed 1 base, with 18 bases lying between them. The CDR3 contains 17 residues. Per the germline V gene, CDR1 is MDHEN and CDR2 is SYDVKM. CDR3 sequence: CASSLIEGRGSYNEQFF. The DNA of the CDR3 is TGTGCCAGCAGTCTCATCGAGGGCCGAGGATCCTACAATGAGCAGTTCTTC.

The chain uses TRBV13 and TRBJ2-7; 9 bases are shared with TRBD1. Trimming took 5 bases from V and 0 from J; bases not matched to a gene: 8. Germline V gene sequence: CDR1 PRHDT, CDR2 FYEKMQ (reference sequence). This CDR3 has 16 residues. The CDR3: CASSPPGQGSSYEQYF. CDR3 nucleotides: TGTGCCAGCAGCCCTCCCGGACAGGGGAGCTCCTACGAGCAGTACTTC.

This chain connects TRBV25-1 to TRBJ2-3; maybe TRBD2 (5 bases). The ends were cut back, 1 base at V and 0 bases at J, with 11 bases in the middle. The germline V gene has CDR1 MGHDK and CDR2 SYGVNS. The CDR3 contains 16 residues. CDR3 coding DNA: TGTGCCAGCAGTGAATCAAGCGGAGGTAGCACAGATACGCAGTATTTT. Protein product: CASSESSGGSTDTQYF.

The chain recombines TRBV14 with TRBJ2-5, with 14 nucleotides matching TRBD2. TRBJ2-7 matches the DNA end more closely, so the J call is doubtful. Germline loops: CDR1 SGHDN, CDR2 FVKESK. The CDR3 runs 16 residues. The CDR3 sequence is CASSQVGLAGESEQYF. CDR3 nucleotide sequence: TGTGCCAGCAGCCAAGTGGGACTAGCGGGAGAGTCCGAGCAGTACTTC.

The chain has TRBV7-2 and TRBJ1-2; possible D gene TRBD1, 5 bases. The ends were cut back, 1 base at V and 1 base at J, with 7 bases in the middle. This CDR3 is built from 14 residues. Germline lookup yields CDR1 SGHTA and CDR2 FQGNSA. The CDR3 nucleotides are TGTGCCAGCAGCTTAGTGGGGGGTAACTATGGCTACACCTTC. Amino acid sequence: CASSLVGGNYGYTF. Together with reference TRBV7-2 and TRBJ1-2, the CDR3 gives the full variable domain: GAGVSQSPSNKVTEKGKDVELRCDPISGHTALYWYRQSLGQGLEFLIYFQGNSAPDKSGLPSDRFSAERTGGSVSTLTIQRTQQEDSAVYLCASSLVGGNYGYTFGSGTRLTVV.

This chain links TRBV7-9 with TRBJ2-7; 9 bases align to TRBD2. The CDR3 is 16 amino acids. Losses at the gene ends were 5 bases for V and 5 bases for J; bases not matched to a gene: 13. Germline V gene data show CDR1 as SEHNR and CDR2 as FQNEAQ (reference sequence). CDR3 in amino acids: CASSPQGAGGGNEQYF. The CDR3, as DNA: TGTGCCAGCAGCCCCCAGGGAGCGGGAGGTGGCAACGAGCAGTACTTC.

The chain combines TRBV30 with TRBJ2-7; 8 bases map to TRBD2. V trimming: 0 bases; J trimming: 3 bases; junction bases outside the gene matches: 7. The CDR3 spans 15 residues. CDR1 is GTSNPN, CDR2 SVGIG, per germline (reference sequence). CDR3 nucleotide sequence: TGTGCCTGGAGTGTACAGGGTAGCGGGAACTACGAGCAGTACTTC. It translates to CAWSVQGSGNYEQYF.

V is TRBV25-1 and J is TRBJ1-4; tentatively, D is TRBD1 (6 bases). CDR3 length: 13 residues. With 3 bases removed from V and 12 bases from J, the gap between germline ends came to 14 bases. Germline CDR1 reads MGHDK; CDR2 reads SYGVNS. The CDR3 DNA reads as TGTGCCAGCAGTGACCTATGGGGACAAGAACTGTTTTTT. Translating gives CASSDLWGQELFF.

The chain couples TRBV4-2 to TRBJ2-7; 8 nucleotides line up with TRBD2. Germline CDR1 is LGHNA and CDR2 is YNFKEQ. The CDR3 contains 16 residues. V lost 1 base to trimming and J lost 6 bases; unmatched junction nucleotides: 11. The CDR3 region is CASSQVLGLVDLEQYF. CDR3 sequence (DNA): TGTGCCAGCAGCCAAGTTTTGGGACTAGTGGATCTCGAGCAGTACTTC.

Remarks on this clone: It may be a read error: a sequence one base away is much more abundant. Other DNA sequences in the same sample also yield this CDR3. The chain joins TRBV4-1 to TRBJ2-3; D gene ambiguous. The length of the CDR3 is 14 residues. Germline V gene lookup returns CDR1 MGHRA and CDR2 YSYEKL. V lost 4 bases and J lost 4, with 12 bases in between. As DNA, the CDR3 is TGCGCCAGCAGCCTTCATCGAGGTCCAGATACGCAGTATTTT. It yields the protein CASSLHRGPDTQYF.